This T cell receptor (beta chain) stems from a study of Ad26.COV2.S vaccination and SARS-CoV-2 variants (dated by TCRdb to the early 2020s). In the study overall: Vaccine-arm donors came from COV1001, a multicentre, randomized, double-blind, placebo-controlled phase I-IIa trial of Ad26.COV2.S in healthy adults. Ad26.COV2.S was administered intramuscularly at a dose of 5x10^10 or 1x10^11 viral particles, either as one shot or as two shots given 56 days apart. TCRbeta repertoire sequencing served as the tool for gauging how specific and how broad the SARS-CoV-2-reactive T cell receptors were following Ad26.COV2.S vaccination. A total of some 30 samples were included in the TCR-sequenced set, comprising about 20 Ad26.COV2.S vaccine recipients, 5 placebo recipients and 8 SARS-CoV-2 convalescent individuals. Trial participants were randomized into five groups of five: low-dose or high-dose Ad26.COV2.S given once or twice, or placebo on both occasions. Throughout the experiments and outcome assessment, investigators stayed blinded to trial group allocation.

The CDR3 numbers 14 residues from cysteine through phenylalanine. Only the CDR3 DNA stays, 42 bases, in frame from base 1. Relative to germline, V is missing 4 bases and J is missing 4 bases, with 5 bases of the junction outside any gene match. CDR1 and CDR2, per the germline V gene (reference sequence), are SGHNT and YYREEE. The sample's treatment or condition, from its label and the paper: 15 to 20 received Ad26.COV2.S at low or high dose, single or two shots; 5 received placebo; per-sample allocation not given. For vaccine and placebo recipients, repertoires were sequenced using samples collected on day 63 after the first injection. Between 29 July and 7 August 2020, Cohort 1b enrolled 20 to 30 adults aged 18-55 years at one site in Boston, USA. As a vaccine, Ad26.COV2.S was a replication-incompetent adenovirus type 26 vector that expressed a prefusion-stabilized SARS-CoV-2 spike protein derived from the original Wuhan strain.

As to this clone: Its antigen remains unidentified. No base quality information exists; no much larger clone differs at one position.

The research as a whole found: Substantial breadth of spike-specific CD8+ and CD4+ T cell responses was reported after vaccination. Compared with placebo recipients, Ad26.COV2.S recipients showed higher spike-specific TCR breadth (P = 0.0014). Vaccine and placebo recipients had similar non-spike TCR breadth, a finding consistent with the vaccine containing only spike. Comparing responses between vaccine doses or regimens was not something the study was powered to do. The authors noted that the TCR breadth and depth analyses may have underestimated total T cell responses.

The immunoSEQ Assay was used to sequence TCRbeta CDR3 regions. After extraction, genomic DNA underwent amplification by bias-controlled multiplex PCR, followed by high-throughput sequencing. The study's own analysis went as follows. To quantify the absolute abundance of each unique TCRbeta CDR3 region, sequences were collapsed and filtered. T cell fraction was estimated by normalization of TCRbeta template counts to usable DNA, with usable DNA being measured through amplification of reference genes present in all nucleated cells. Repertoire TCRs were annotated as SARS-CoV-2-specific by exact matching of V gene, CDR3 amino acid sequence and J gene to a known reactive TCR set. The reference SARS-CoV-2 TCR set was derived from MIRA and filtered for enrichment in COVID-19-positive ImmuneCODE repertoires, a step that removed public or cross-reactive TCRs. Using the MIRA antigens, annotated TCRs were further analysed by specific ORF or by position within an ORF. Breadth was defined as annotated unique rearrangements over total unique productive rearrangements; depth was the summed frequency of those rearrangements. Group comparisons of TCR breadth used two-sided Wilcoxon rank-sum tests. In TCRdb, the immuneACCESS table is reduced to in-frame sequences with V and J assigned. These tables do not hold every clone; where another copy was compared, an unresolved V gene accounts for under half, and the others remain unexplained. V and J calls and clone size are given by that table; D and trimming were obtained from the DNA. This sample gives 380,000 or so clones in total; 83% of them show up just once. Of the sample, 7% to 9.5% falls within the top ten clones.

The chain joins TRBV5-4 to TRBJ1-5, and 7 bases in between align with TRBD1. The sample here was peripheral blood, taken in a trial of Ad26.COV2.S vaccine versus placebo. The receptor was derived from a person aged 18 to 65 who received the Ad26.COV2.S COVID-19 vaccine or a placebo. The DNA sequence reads TGTGCCAGCAGCCGACAGGGTACGAATCAGCCCCAGCATTTT. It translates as CASSRQGTNQPQHF.